This T cell receptor (beta chain) was sequenced for a study of vaccination and CD4 T cells after COVID-19. As for treatment: roughly 11-day PBMC culture with coronavirus spike peptide pools or control peptides (ViraFEST assay). Sequencing of cultured CD4+ T cell DNA used the Oncomine TCR Beta short-read assay. TCRdb reprocessed the PCR reads via MiXCR and lists one record per CDR3 protein. The data show some 20,000 distinct CDR3 sequences, approximately 40% seen once. This clonotype appeared once. The antigen remains undetermined. The trim removed 6 bases at V and 4 bases at J, leaving 9 bases unmatched. Germline assignment: CDR1 MDHEN and CDR2 SYDVKM. CDR3 length: 15 residues.

The sequence came from a human donor who had recovered from COVID-19. The chain links TRBV28 to TRBJ1-1, with 9 bases that match TRBD1. This specimen consisted of CD4+ T cells from blood, cultured in vitro, obtained before SARS-CoV-2 vaccination. The CDR3 loop is CASRAHRGQGTEAFF. The CDR3 region has the DNA TGTGCCAGCAGAGCCCACAGGGGGCAGGGCACTGAAGCTTTCTTT.